This paragraph covers one T cell receptor beta chain sequence. During its preparation, the TCRbeta library received unique molecular identifiers. TCRdb re-called the PCR reads through MiXCR, storing one row per CDR3 protein. The data show around 94,000 distinct CDR3 sequences, about 6.8% seen once. These data belong to a study of T-cell reconstitution after alpha-beta-depleted transplantation in children. Germline values: CDR1 DFQATT, CDR2 SNEGSKA (reference sequence). The trim removed 3 bases at V and 7 bases at J, leaving 5 bases unmatched. CDR3 length equals 12 residues. The chain links TRBV20-1 to TRBJ2-7, with TRBD1 matching over 8 bases. The TCR was taken from a boy younger than 10 with acute lymphoblastic leukemia, due to receive a stem cell transplant. The sample was PBMCs, taken before TCRalphabeta/CD19-depleted stem cell transplant. In DNA, the CDR3 is TGCAGTGCTAGGACCAGGGGGCATGAGCAGTACTTC. Translation gives CSARTRGHEQYF.